Listed below are T cell receptor beta chains from one sample, sequenced in a study of post-analysis software for immune sequencing data. TCRdb reanalysed the PCR reads using MiXCR and keeps one entry per CDR3 protein. The sample consists of 700,000 to 800,000 distinct CDR3 sequences, roughly 29% of them appearing once. Sequences were obtained from blood. All receptors come from a girl aged 10-17 years with multiple sclerosis. Both conserved end residues are part of each CDR3. The order of the fields is J gene, D gene, V gene, clone size, CDR3 protein, CDR3 DNA. A D gene is named only where the DNA matches it firmly. Clone size, where shown, is once, few, many, or a class for clones that have expanded.

TRBJ2-5,NA,TRBV5-1,NA,CASSLRGAQETQYF,TGCGCCAGCAGCTTGCGGGGGGCGCAAGAGACCCAGTACTTC
TRBJ2-1,TRBD2,TRBV7-2,NA,CASSLGGLASSNEQFF,TGTGCCAGCAGCTTAGGAGGACTAGCGTCGTCCAATGAGCAGTTCTTC
TRBJ2-1,TRBD2,TRBV5-1,many,CASSLVAGEGNEQFF,TGCGCCAGCAGCTTAGTGGCGGGAGAAGGGAATGAGCAGTTCTTC
TRBJ2-5,TRBD2,TRBV3-1,NA,CASSPPGLEVETQYF,TGTGCCAGCAGCCCCCCGGGACTAGAAGTTGAGACCCAGTACTTC
TRBJ2-5,NA,TRBV7-9,NA,CASSPPSGSYNEQYF,TGTGCCAGCAGTCCACCATCCGGATCCTACAATGAGCAGTACTTC
TRBJ2-3,TRBD2,TRBV5-1,NA,CASSLIGGAIATDTQYF,TGCGCCAGCAGCTTGATCGGGGGGGCTATTGCTACAGATACGCAGTATTTT
TRBJ2-3,TRBD2,TRBV20-1,few,CSAKVLSGSADTQYF,TGCAGTGCCAAAGTACTTAGCGGGAGCGCAGATACGCAGTATTTT
TRBJ1-1,NA,TRBV7-9,NA,CASTQGTAEAFF,TGTGCCAGCACCCAAGGTACAGCGGAAGCTTTCTTT
TRBJ2-5,NA,TRBV29-1,NA,CSVLSSGASEETQYF,TGCAGCGTTCTCTCGTCAGGCGCGTCGGAAGAGACCCAGTACTTC
TRBJ2-3,NA,TRBV18,NA,CASSPLGGNTDTQYF,TGTGCCAGCTCACCACTGGGGGGAAACACAGATACGCAGTATTTT
TRBJ2-1,TRBD2,TRBV7-9,few,CASSLAGGRLYEQFF,TGTGCCAGCAGCTTGGCGGGGGGCCGCCTTTATGAGCAGTTCTTC